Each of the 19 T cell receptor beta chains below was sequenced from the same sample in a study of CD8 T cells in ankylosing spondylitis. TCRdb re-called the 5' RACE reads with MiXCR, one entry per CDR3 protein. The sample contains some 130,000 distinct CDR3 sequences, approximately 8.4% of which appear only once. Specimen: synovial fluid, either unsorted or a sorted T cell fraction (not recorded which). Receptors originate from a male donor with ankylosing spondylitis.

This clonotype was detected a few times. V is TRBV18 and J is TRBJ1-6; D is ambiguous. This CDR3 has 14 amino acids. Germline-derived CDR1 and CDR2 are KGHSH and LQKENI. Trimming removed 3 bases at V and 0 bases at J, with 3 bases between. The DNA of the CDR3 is TGTGCCAGCTCACCGAGCTCCTATAATTCACCCCTCCACTTT. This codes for CASSPSSYNSPLHF.

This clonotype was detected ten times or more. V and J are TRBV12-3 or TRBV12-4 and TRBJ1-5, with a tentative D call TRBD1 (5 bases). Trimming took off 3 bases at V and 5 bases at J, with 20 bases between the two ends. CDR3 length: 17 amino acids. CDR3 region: CASSLGRRERGDQPQHF. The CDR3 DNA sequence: TGTGCCAGCAGTTTGGGTCGCAGGGAAAGGGGCGATCAGCCCCAGCATTTT.

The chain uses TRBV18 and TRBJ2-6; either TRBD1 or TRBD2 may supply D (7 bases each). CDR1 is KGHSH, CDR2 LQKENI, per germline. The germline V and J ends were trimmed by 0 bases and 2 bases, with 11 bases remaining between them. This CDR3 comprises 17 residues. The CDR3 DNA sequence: TGTGCCAGCTCACCACCACAGGGGAGGGCTGGGGCCAACGTCCTGACTTTC. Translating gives CASSPPQGRAGANVLTF.

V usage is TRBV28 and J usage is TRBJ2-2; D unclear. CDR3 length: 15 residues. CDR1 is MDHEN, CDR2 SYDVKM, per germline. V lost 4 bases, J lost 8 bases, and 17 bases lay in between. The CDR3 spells CASSSYSGLGGELFF. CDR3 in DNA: TGTGCCAGCAGTTCCTACTCCGGCCTTGGGGGGGAGCTGTTTTTT.

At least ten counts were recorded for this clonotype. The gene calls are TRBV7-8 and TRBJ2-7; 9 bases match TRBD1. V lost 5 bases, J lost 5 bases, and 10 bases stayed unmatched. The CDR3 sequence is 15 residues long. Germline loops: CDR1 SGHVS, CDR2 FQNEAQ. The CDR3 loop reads CASSITPGQGDEQYF. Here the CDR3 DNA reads TGTGCCAGCAGCATAACACCGGGACAGGGTGACGAGCAGTACTTC.

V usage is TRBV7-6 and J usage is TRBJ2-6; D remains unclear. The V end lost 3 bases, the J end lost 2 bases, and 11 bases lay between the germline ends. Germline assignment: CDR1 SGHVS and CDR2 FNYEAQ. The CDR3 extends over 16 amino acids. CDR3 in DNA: TGTGCCAGCAGCTTTACGGGCTCAACTGGGGCCAACGTCCTGACTTTC. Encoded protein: CASSFTGSTGANVLTF.

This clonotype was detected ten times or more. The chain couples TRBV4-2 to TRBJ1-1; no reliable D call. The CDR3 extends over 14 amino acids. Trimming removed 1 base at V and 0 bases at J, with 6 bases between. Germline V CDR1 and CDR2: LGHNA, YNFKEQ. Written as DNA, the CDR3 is TGTGCCAGCAGCCAAGGGGAATTGAACACTGAAGCTTTCTTT. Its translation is CASSQGELNTEAFF.

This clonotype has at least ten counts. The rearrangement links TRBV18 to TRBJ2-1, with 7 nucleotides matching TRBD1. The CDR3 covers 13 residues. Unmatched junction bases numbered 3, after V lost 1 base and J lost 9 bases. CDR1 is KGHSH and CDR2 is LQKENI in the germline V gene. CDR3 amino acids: CASSPQNRGEQFF. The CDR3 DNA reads TGTGCCAGCTCACCACAGAACAGGGGTGAGCAGTTCTTC.

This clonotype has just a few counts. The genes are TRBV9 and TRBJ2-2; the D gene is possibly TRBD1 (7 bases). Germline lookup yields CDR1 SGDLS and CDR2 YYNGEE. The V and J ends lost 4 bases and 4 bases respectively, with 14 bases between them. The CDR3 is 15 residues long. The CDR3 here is CASSPRGAGTGELFF. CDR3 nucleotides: TGTGCCAGCAGCCCCAGGGGGGCGGGCACCGGGGAGCTGTTTTTT.

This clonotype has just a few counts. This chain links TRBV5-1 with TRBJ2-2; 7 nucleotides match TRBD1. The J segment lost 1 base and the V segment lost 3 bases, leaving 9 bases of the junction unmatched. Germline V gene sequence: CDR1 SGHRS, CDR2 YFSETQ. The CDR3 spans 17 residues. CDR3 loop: CASSWDERGRNTGELFF. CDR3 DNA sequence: TGCGCCAGCAGCTGGGATGAGAGGGGGCGGAACACCGGGGAGCTGTTTTTT.

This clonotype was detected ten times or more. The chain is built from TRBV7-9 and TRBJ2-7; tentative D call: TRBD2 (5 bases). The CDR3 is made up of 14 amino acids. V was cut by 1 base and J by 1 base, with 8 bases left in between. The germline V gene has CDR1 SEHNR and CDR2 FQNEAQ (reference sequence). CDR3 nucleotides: TGTGCCAGCAGCTTAGTGGGCGGGTCCTACGAGCAGTACTTC. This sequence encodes CASSLVGGSYEQYF.

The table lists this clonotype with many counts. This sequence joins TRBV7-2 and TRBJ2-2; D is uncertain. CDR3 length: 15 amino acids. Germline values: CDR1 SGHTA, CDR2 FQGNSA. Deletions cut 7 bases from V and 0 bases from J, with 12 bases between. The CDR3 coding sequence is TGTGCCAGCAACAAAGCAAGTACGAACACCGGGGAGCTGTTTTTT. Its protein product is CASNKASTNTGELFF. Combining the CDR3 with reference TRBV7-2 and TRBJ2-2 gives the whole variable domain GAGVSQSPSNKVTEKGKDVELRCDPISGHTALYWYRQSLGQGLEFLIYFQGNSAPDKSGLPSDRFSAERTGGSVSTLTIQRTQQEDSAVYLCASNKASTNTGELFFGEGSRLTVL.

As DNA, the CDR3 is TGCAGTGCTAGGCGGACTGGGGCGGGGGGTAACGAGCAGTACTTC. Encoded protein: CSARRTGAGGNEQYF. This chain joins TRBV20-1 and TRBJ2-7; 8 bases map to TRBD2. CDR1 and CDR2 (germline): DFQATT, SNEGSKA (reference sequence). V was clipped by 3 bases and J by 5 bases; unmatched bases: 12. CDR3 length: 15 amino acids.

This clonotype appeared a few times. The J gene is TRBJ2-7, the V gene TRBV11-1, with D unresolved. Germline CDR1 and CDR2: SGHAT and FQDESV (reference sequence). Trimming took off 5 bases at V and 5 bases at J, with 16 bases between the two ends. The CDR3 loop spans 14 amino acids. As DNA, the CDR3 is TGTGCCAGCAGCCCCGGACCCCTTTGGGACGAGCAGTACTTC. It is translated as CASSPGPLWDEQYF.

CDR3 bases: TGTGCCAGCAGCGTCGACGAAGGGCCCCAGCATTTT. Protein sequence: CASSVDEGPQHF. The V and J genes are TRBV9 and TRBJ1-5; the D is unclear. Germline V CDR1 and CDR2: SGDLS, YYNGEE. CDR3 length: 12 amino acids. V lost 2 bases and J lost 9, with 9 bases in between.

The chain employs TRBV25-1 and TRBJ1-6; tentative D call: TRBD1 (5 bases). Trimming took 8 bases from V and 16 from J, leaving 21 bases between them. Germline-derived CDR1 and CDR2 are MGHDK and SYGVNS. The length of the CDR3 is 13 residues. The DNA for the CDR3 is TGTGCCAGCGAAAAAAAAACGGGGGGTTCTCTCCACTTT. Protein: CASEKKTGGSLHF.

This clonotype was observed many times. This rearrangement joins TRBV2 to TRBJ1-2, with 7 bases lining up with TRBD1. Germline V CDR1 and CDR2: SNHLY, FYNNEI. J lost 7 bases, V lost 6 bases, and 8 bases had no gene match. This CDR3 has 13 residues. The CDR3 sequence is CASSPRGDGGYTF. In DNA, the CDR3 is TGTGCCAGCAGCCCCAGGGGGGATGGTGGCTACACCTTC. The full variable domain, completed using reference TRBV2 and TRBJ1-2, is EPEVTQTPSHQVTQMGQEVILRCVPISNHLYFYWYRQILGQKVEFLVSFYNNEISEKSEIFDDQFSVERPDGSNFTLKIRSTKLEDSAMYFCASSPRGDGGYTFGSGTRLTVV.

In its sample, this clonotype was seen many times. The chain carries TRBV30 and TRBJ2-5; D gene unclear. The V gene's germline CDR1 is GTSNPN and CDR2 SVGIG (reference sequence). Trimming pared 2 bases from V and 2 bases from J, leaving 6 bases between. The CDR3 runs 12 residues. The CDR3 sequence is CAWSKIQETQYF. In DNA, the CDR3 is TGTGCCTGGAGTAAAATTCAAGAGACCCAGTACTTC.

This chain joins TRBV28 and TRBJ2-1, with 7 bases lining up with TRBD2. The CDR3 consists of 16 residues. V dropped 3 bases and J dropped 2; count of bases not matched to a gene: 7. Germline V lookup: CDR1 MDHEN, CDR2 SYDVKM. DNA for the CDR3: TGTGCCAGCAGTTTGCCGGGGGGAGGGCCCTACAATGAGCAGTTCTTC. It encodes CASSLPGGGPYNEQFF.